Each of the 25 T cell receptor beta chains below was sequenced from the same sample in a study of glioma-infiltrating T cells after dendritic cell vaccination. Here immunoSEQ multiplex PCR was the method, and the copy in TCRdb shows in-frame clones only, minus some. This sample has roughly 80,000 clones, with 87% found just once. Indicated time point: after dendritic cell vaccination, including at tumor progression/relapse. Source: blood, taken after dendritic cell vaccination. Source of these receptors: a human donor with glioblastoma.

The chain carries TRBV12-5 and TRBJ2-1; TRBD2 agrees at 8 bases. The J segment lost 8 bases and the V segment lost 10 bases, leaving 10 bases of the junction unmatched. Germline V lookup: CDR1 LGHNT, CDR2 FRNRAP. The CDR3 runs to 13 residues. CDR3 sequence: CATGGDFFYEQFF. DNA for the CDR3: TGTGCTACCGGGGGGGACTTCTTCTATGAGCAGTTCTTC.

This chain uses TRBV2 with TRBJ1-5; TRBD1 might be the D (5 bases). The CDR3 is made up of 15 amino acids. The V gene's germline CDR1 is SNHLY and CDR2 FYNNEI. Trimming left V 4 bases short and J 2 bases short, with 12 bases between. CDR3 region: CASSVAGWGNQPQHF. Here the CDR3 DNA reads TGTGCCAGCAGTGTGGCAGGGTGGGGCAATCAGCCCCAGCATTTT.

The CDR3 is CASSPRTGGYQNTGELFF. For the CDR3, the DNA is TGTGCCAGCTCACCGAGGACAGGGGGCTATCAGAACACCGGGGAGCTGTTTTTT. The chain links TRBV18 to TRBJ2-2, with TRBD1 identical over 11 bases. There are 18 residues in the CDR3. The germline CDR1 and CDR2 sequences are KGHSH and LQKENI. With 3 bases clipped from V and 1 base from J, the junction kept 7 bases outside the gene matches.

This chain uses TRBV6-1 with TRBJ1-6; D gene uncertain. The CDR3 extends over 13 amino acids. The V gene lost 10 bases and the J gene lost 8 bases, with 15 bases spanning the gap. Germline values: CDR1 MNHNS, CDR2 SASEGT. CDR3 DNA sequence: TGTGCCACCGCACGGGAGGACTATTCACCCCTCCACTTT. Its translation is CATAREDYSPLHF.

This clone showed up just a few times. The V call is TRBV19, the J call TRBJ1-3, with D perhaps matching TRBD1 (6 bases). V was shortened by 4 bases and J by 7 bases, with 14 bases between the two germline ends. This CDR3 has 14 residues. Germline V gene sequence: CDR1 LNHDA, CDR2 SQIVND (reference sequence). CDR3 sequence: CASSSRGLGNTIYF. The DNA of the CDR3 is TGTGCCAGTAGTAGCAGGGGCCTGGGGAACACCATATATTTT.

This rearrangement joins TRBV6-5 to TRBJ2-1; 8 nucleotides match TRBD2. Germline trimming cut 7 bases from V and 1 base from J; bases unmatched to any gene: 6. The CDR3 length is 15 residues. Per germline, CDR1 MNHEY and CDR2 SVGAGI. CDR3 amino acids: CASNIAGPSYNEQFF. Written as DNA, the CDR3 is TGTGCCAGCAATATAGCGGGACCGTCCTACAATGAGCAGTTCTTC.

The chain has TRBV5-1 and TRBJ2-7; no definite D call. The CDR3 is made up of 14 amino acids. Trimming shortened V by 3 bases and J by 2 bases, and 12 bases separated the two germline ends. Germline V gene lookup returns CDR1 SGHRS and CDR2 YFSETQ. In DNA form, the CDR3 reads TGCGCCAGCAGCTCCCGAGCAGGAACCTACGAGCAGTACTTC. It is translated as CASSSRAGTYEQYF.

V and J are TRBV7-2 and TRBJ2-7, with D unresolved. Looked up from germline, CDR1 is SGHTA and CDR2 is FQGNSA. The CDR3 is 13 amino acids. The ends were cut back, 6 bases at V and 8 bases at J, with 17 bases in the middle. CDR3 in amino acids: CASSPNSRQKQYF. CDR3 DNA: TGTGCCAGCAGTCCAAACTCCCGACAAAAGCAGTACTTC.

V gene TRBV6-5 combines with J gene TRBJ1-1; a weak D match, TRBD1 (5 bases). In germline, CDR1 is MNHEY, CDR2 SVGAGI. With 6 bases removed from V and 2 bases from J, the gap between germline ends came to 10 bases. CDR3 length equals 13 residues. CDR3 nucleotide sequence: TGTGCCAGCAGCGGACATCACAACACTGAAGCTTTCTTT. This encodes CASSGHHNTEAFF.

This chain joins TRBV7-8 and TRBJ2-1; maybe TRBD2 (6 bases). Per the germline V gene, CDR1 is SGHVS and CDR2 is FQNEAQ. The CDR3 totals 15 residues. V shed 0 bases and J shed 8 bases, with 14 bases lying between them. For the CDR3, the DNA is TGTGCCAGCAGCTTAGCGCCGGGAGCAAAGCATGAGCAGTTCTTC. Its translation: CASSLAPGAKHEQFF. The whole variable domain, remainder taken from reference TRBV7-8 and TRBJ2-1, is GAGVSQSPRYKVAKRGQDVALRCDPISGHVSLFWYQQALGQGPEFLTYFQNEAQLDKSGLPSDRFFAERPEGSVSTLKIQRTQQEDSAVYLCASSLAPGAKHEQFFGPGTRLTVL.

The chain recombines TRBV6-5 with TRBJ1-2; 7 nucleotides match TRBD1. Germline lookup yields CDR1 MNHEY and CDR2 SVGAGI. The CDR3 totals 15 residues. The J segment lost 3 bases and the V segment lost 4 bases, leaving 8 bases of the junction unmatched. The chain's CDR3 is CASSWTGGGDYGYTF. The CDR3 nucleotides are TGTGCCAGCAGTTGGACAGGCGGTGGTGACTATGGCTACACCTTC.

This sequence joins TRBV6-6 and TRBJ2-2; D is perhaps TRBD1 (5 bases). CDR1 MNHNY and CDR2 SVGAGI come from the germline V gene (reference sequence). The V end lost 11 bases, the J end lost 5 bases, and 15 bases lay between the germline ends. This CDR3 comprises 13 residues. CDR3: CAEGRSGTGELFF. The CDR3 nucleotides are TGTGCCGAAGGAAGATCAGGGACCGGGGAGCTGTTTTTT.

This chain links TRBV5-1 with TRBJ2-1; no definite D call. The CDR3 is made up of 15 amino acids. Trimming shortened V by 4 bases and J by 0 bases, and 11 bases separated the two germline ends. The V gene's germline CDR1 is SGHRS and CDR2 YFSETQ. CDR3 amino acids: CASSPLDSSYNEQFF. DNA of the CDR3: TGCGCCAGCAGCCCTCTCGATAGCTCCTACAATGAGCAGTTCTTC.

The rearrangement links TRBV5-1 to TRBJ1-1, with a tentative D call TRBD1 (6 bases). The CDR3 loop spans 15 amino acids. V gave up 4 bases and J gave up 2 bases, with 15 bases separating them. Germline-derived CDR1 and CDR2 are SGHRS and YFSETQ. The CDR3 loop reads CASSRQQGLNTEAFF. CDR3 DNA sequence: TGCGCCAGCAGCCGCCAACAGGGTTTAAACACTGAAGCTTTCTTT.

This chain connects TRBV27 to TRBJ2-1, with 7 bases matching TRBD2. The CDR3 has 13 residues. V shed 7 bases, J shed 7 bases, and the junction held 7 bases outside the gene matches. The germline V gene has CDR1 MNHEY and CDR2 SMNVEV (reference sequence). CDR3 protein: CASTLGGMNEQFF. CDR3 coding DNA: TGTGCCAGCACCCTGGGAGGGATGAATGAGCAGTTCTTC.

V usage is TRBV21-1 and J usage is TRBJ2-1; the D call of TRBD2 is as the table states it, not checked on the DNA. TRBV21-1 is assigned pseudogene status. The CDR3 loop spans 16 amino acids. The DNA for the CDR3 is TGTGCCAGCAGCCCGAGCGTGGGGCGGGAGTCCCATGAGCAGTTCTTC. It yields the protein CASSPSVGRESHEQFF.

The rearrangement joins TRBV7-2 to TRBJ1-2; 9 positions match TRBD1. V was pared by 5 bases and J by 8 bases, with 9 bases of the junction left unmatched. The CDR3 sequence is 14 residues long. Germline CDR1 reads SGHTA; CDR2 reads FQGNSA. For the CDR3, the DNA is TGTGCCAGCAGCCCCGGACAGGGGAGGGAGGGCTACACCTTC. As protein: CASSPGQGREGYTF. Full variable domain (remainder filled in from reference TRBV7-2 and TRBJ1-2): GAGVSQSPSNKVTEKGKDVELRCDPISGHTALYWYRQSLGQGLEFLIYFQGNSAPDKSGLPSDRFSAERTGGSVSTLTIQRTQQEDSAVYLCASSPGQGREGYTFGSGTRLTVV.

The chain links TRBV9 to TRBJ2-2; maybe TRBD1 (5 bases). The V gene lost 1 base and the J gene lost 4 bases, with 8 bases spanning the gap. The CDR3 is 14 amino acids. Germline lookup yields CDR1 SGDLS and CDR2 YYNGEE. The CDR3 nucleotides read TGTGCCAGCAGCGTAACAGGAAGCACCGGGGAGCTGTTTTTT. This sequence encodes CASSVTGSTGELFF.

This clone appeared once. The chain joins TRBV19 to TRBJ2-7, with D possibly being TRBD2 (5 bases). Germline CDR1 LNHDA, CDR2 SQIVND (reference sequence). Trimming took off 3 bases at V and 3 bases at J, with 12 bases between the two ends. The CDR3 consists of 14 residues. CDR3 coding DNA: TGTGCCAGTAGTATGGTACTAGGATTCTACGAGCAGTACTTC. It is translated as CASSMVLGFYEQYF.

V usage is TRBV13 and J usage is TRBJ2-4; 8 positions match TRBD1. The CDR3 runs 20 residues. The germline gives CDR1 PRHDT, CDR2 FYEKMQ (reference sequence). Trimming removed 1 base from V and 0 bases from J; junction bases left unmatched: 14. The CDR3: CASSLERQGTLTLAKNIQYF. The CDR3 DNA follows: TGTGCCAGCAGCTTAGAACGACAGGGGACCTTAACTCTAGCCAAAAACATTCAGTACTTC. Using reference TRBV13 and TRBJ2-4 for the parts outside the CDR3, the full variable domain is AAGVIQSPRHLIKEKRETATLKCYPIPRHDTVYWYQQGPGQDPQFLISFYEKMQSDKGSIPDRFSAQQFSDYHSELNMSSLELGDSALYFCASSLERQGTLTLAKNIQYFGAGTRLSVL.

Only a few counts were recorded for this clone. The genes are TRBV5-1 and TRBJ2-7; D gene unclear. Trimming took 0 bases from V and 5 from J, leaving 6 bases between them. The V gene's germline CDR1 is SGHRS and CDR2 YFSETQ. The CDR3 is 12 residues long. This chain's CDR3 is CASSLEWHEQYF. DNA of the CDR3: TGCGCCAGCAGCTTGGAATGGCACGAGCAGTACTTC.

The rearrangement uses TRBV23-1 and TRBJ2-2; 12 nucleotides agree with TRBD2. TRBV23-1 is placed among ORFs of uncertain function. V trimming: 4 bases; J trimming: 3 bases; junction bases outside the gene matches: 24. CDR3 length: 23 residues. CDR3 residues: CASSLGLAGGRTPGGMDTGELFF. The CDR3 bases are TGCGCCAGCAGTCTGGGGCTAGCGGGGGGGCGGACACCGGGGGGAATGGACACCGGGGAGCTGTTTTTT.

The chain joins TRBV5-1 to TRBJ1-2, with 10 bases that match TRBD1. CDR1 SGHRS and CDR2 YFSETQ come from the germline V gene. With V trimmed by 4 bases and J by 4 bases, 4 bases remained unmatched. The CDR3 contains 14 residues. DNA of the CDR3: TGCGCCAGCAGCGGGACAGGGGTTGGCTATGGCTACACCTTC. It specifies CASSGTGVGYGYTF.

The sample holds one count of this clone. J is TRBJ2-7 and V is TRBV7-6; D unresolved. Between the trimmed V and J ends, which lost 6 bases and 1 base, there was a span of 10 bases. Germline V lookup: CDR1 SGHVS, CDR2 FNYEAQ. This CDR3 has 13 amino acids. The CDR3 loop is CASRASGSYEQYF. The CDR3 DNA reads as TGTGCCAGCAGAGCTTCCGGGTCCTACGAGCAGTACTTC. Full variable domain (rest looked up from reference TRBV7-6 and TRBJ2-7): GAGVSQSPRYKVTKRGQDVALRCDPISGHVSLYWYRQALGQGPEFLTYFNYEAQQDKSGLPNDRFSAERPEGSISTLTIQRTEQRDSAMYRCASRASGSYEQYFGPGTRLTVT.

The chain combines TRBV18 with TRBJ1-1; 11 positions agree with TRBD1. Per the germline V gene, CDR1 is KGHSH and CDR2 is LQKENI. The junction had 2 bases not matched to a gene; V was cut back by 3 bases and J by 5 bases. This CDR3 is built from 14 residues. CDR3 nucleotides: TGTGCCAGCTCACCGGACAGGGGGCGGACTGAAGCTTTCTTT. Amino acid sequence: CASSPDRGRTEAFF. The whole variable domain, remainder taken from reference TRBV18 and TRBJ1-1, is NAGVMQNPRHLVRRRGQEARLRCSPMKGHSHVYWYRQLPEEGLKFMVYLQKENIIDESGMPKERFSAEFPKEGPSILRIQQVVRGDSAAYFCASSPDRGRTEAFFGQGTRLTVV.